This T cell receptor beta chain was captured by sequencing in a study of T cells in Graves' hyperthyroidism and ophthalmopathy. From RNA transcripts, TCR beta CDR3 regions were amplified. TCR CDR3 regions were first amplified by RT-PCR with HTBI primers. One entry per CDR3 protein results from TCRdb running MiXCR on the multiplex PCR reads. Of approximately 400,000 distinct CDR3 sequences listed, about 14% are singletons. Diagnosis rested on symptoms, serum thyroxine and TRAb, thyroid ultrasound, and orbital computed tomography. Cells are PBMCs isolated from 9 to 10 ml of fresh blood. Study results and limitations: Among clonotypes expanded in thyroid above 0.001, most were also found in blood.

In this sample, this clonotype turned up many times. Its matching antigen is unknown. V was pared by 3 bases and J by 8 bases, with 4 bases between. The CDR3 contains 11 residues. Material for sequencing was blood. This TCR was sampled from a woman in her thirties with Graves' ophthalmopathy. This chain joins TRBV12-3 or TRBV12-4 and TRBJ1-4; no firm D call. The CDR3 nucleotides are TGTGCCAGCAGTTTCAGGGAAAAACTGTTTTTT. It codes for CASSFREKLFF.